One T cell receptor beta chain is described in this entry. The data were obtained in a study of blood T cell repertoires in COVID-19. Study overall: COVID-19 samples, acute and convalescent, were from the United States, Italy and Spain. Sample material is recorded as cDNA or gDNA derived from T cells, B-cell-depleted T cells, or PBMCs.

Original analysis: Reference gene primer amplification gave nucleated cell count estimates. Libraries were prepared by immunoSEQ multiplex PCR; TCRdb keeps only in-frame clonotypes and omits some of them. V and J calls and clone size are given by that table; D and trimming were obtained from the DNA. Counted here are 56,000 or so clones, roughly 88% occurring once; the ten biggest clones make up roughly 18%. The V gene's germline CDR1 is KGHDR and CDR2 SFDVKD. Losses at the gene ends were 2 bases for V and 2 bases for J; bases not matched to a gene: 4. CDR3 length equals 15 residues. Sequencing was performed on peripheral blood. The TCR was taken from an elderly woman with active COVID-19. The J gene is TRBJ2-7, the V gene TRBV24-1; the match to TRBD1 covers 8 bases. CDR3 protein: CATSDSGTGTYEQYF. In DNA form, the CDR3 reads TGTGCCACCAGTGATTCCGGGACAGGTACCTACGAGCAGTACTTC.